This TCR beta chain was identified during a study of T cells in women clearing cervical HPV infection. The data were produced by immunoSEQ multiplex PCR, yet TCRdb's version contains in-frame clones alone and is incomplete. Its table records over 15,000 clones. Each participant carried one incident cervical HPV16 infection only. This clonotype was obtained from a woman aged 18 to 75 with a cervical HPV16 infection that either progressed to CIN3+ or cleared (not recorded which). Sequencing was carried out using blood buffy coat.

CDR3: CASSIKARQGQETQYF. CDR3 bases read: TGTGCCAGTAGTATTAAAGCCCGACAGGGCCAAGAGACC. The chain employs TRBV19 and TRBJ2-5, with 7 bases lining up with TRBD1. The read stops 3 residues short of the end of the CDR3; the missing end is completed from the germline J gene. V lost 3 bases and J lost 1; bases outside the gene matches: 8. The length of the CDR3 is 16 residues. Germline V gene lookup returns CDR1 LNHDA and CDR2 SQIVND (reference sequence).